This T cell receptor beta chain derives from a study of T cells after yellow fever vaccination. The sample holds many counts of this clonotype. MiXCR was run by TCRdb on the 5' RACE reads, yielding one entry per CDR3 protein. Seen here are around 610,000 distinct CDR3 sequences, roughly 13% observed once, and the top ten hold 11% to 15%. V gave up 3 bases and J gave up 2 bases, with 13 bases separating them. The CDR3 sequence is 16 residues long. In germline, CDR1 is KGHSH, CDR2 LQKENI. J is TRBJ2-2 and V is TRBV18, with TRBD2 as a possible D gene (6 bases). The sequence was collected from a man between 25 and 39 years old who received the YFV17D yellow fever vaccine. The material was PBMCs, obtained on the day of the yellow fever booster vaccination. The DNA of the CDR3 is TGTGCCAGCTCACCCCCTGGCGGGGTTAACACCGGGGAGCTGTTTTTT. It encodes CASSPPGGVNTGELFF.